The present T cell receptor (beta chain) was sequenced within a study of CD8+ T cells in alopecia areata. Study observations and caveats: Relative to normal scalp, lesional scalp, especially alopecia totalis/universalis, showed higher clonality.

As to this clone: Its antigen is not identified.

The length of the CDR3 is 13 residues. The germline CDR1 and CDR2 sequences are SQVTM and ANQGSEA. V was pared by 4 bases and J by 3 bases, with 12 bases between. RNA extraction was followed by reverse transcription into cDNA, which acted as the sequencing template. Repertoires were generated with immunoSEQ multiplex PCR, while TCRdb's copy carries only in-frame clones and drops some. The data show around 160,000 clones, approximately 60% seen once. Noted treatment: oral pan-JAK inhibitor, 5-10 mg twice daily. The starting material was CD4+ T cells sorted from blood, obtained at week 24, from a patient treated with tofacitinib. The J gene is TRBJ1-1, the V gene TRBV29-1; possible D gene TRBD1, 6 bases. The TCR comes from a human donor with alopecia areata. The chain's CDR3 is CSVARRGDTEAFF. The CDR3 DNA is TGCAGCGTTGCCCGGAGGGGGGACACTGAAGCTTTCTTT.